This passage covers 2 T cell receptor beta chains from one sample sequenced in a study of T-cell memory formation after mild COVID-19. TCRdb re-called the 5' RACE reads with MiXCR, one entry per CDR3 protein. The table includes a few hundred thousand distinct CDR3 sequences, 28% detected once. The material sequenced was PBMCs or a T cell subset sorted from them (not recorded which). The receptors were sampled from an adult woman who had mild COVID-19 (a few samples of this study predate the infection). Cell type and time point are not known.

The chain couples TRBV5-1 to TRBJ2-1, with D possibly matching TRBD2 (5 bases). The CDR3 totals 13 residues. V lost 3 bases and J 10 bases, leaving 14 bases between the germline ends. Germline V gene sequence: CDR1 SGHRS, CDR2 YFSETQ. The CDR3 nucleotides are TGCGCCAGCAGCTCGCTAGCCTTCGGCGAGCAGTTCTTC. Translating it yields CASSSLAFGEQFF.

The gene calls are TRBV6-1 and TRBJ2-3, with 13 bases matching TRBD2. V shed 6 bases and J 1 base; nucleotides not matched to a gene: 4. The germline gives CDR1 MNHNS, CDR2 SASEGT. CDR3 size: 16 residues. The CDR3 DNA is TGTGCCAGCAGGTGGACTAGCGGGGGTGGCACAGATACGCAGTATTTT. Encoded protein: CASRWTSGGGTDTQYF.